The 21 T cell receptor beta chains listed next were all sequenced from one sample in a study of technical replicates of blood from four donors. TCRdb keeps only in-frame clones here, not all; method: immunoSEQ multiplex PCR. This repertoire shows about 76,000 clones, 91% found once; its top ten account for around 0.24%. Sequencing was carried out using T cells isolated from PBMCs. These receptors originate from a human donor in good health.

The J gene is TRBJ2-7, the V gene TRBV9; tentative D call: TRBD2 (6 bases). Deletions cut 1 base from V and 6 bases from J, with 14 bases between. From germline, CDR1 is SGDLS and CDR2 YYNGEE. The CDR3 consists of 14 residues. The CDR3 DNA is TGTGCCAGCAGCGTAAGTTCAAAGGGAGGCGAGCAGTACTTC. This codes for CASSVSSKGGEQYF.

V gene TRBV19 combines with J gene TRBJ1-5, with a tentative D call TRBD1 (6 bases). Germline loops: CDR1 LNHDA, CDR2 SQIVND (reference sequence). This CDR3 is 15 amino acids long. Trimming left V 3 bases short and J 7 bases short, with 16 bases between. CDR3 coding DNA: TGTGCCAGTAGTATTCAACGACAGGTCCGGCAGCCCCAGCATTTT. This encodes CASSIQRQVRQPQHF.

The count of this clone is one. The chain uses TRBV30 and TRBJ1-5, with 9 bases fitting TRBD1. The V gene's germline CDR1 is GTSNPN and CDR2 SVGIG (reference sequence). The CDR3 is 17 residues long. V was pared by 3 bases and J by 3 bases, with 12 bases of the junction left unmatched. The CDR3 loop reads CAWSTRDRVGFNQPQHF. CDR3 DNA: TGTGCCTGGAGCACCCGGGACAGGGTAGGGTTCAATCAGCCCCAGCATTTT.

This CDR3 reads CASSFSGTAYGYTF. CDR3 nucleotides: TGTGCCAGCAGTTTTAGCGGGACAGCCTATGGCTACACCTTC. The V call is TRBV27, the J call TRBJ1-2; 7 nucleotides agree with TRBD1. Germline V CDR1 and CDR2: MNHEY, SMNVEV (reference sequence). V trimming: 3 bases; J trimming: 4 bases; junction bases outside the gene matches: 5. CDR3 length: 14 amino acids.

The chain is built from TRBV14 and TRBJ2-7; 7 nucleotides agree with TRBD1. CDR1 SGHDN and CDR2 FVKESK come from the germline V gene. CDR3 length: 15 residues. Unmatched junction bases numbered 6, after V lost 1 base and J lost 3 bases. In nucleotides, the CDR3 is TGTGCCAGCAGCCAAGGGGGGACAGTGGACTACGAGCAGTACTTC. This translates into CASSQGGTVDYEQYF.

This clone was counted only a few times. The gene calls are TRBV5-1 and TRBJ2-7; the D gene is possibly TRBD2 (5 bases). CDR1 and CDR2 (germline): SGHRS, YFSETQ. The V end lost 1 base, the J end lost 3 bases, and 11 bases lay between the germline ends. The CDR3 consists of 14 residues. As DNA, the CDR3 is TGCGCCAGCAGCTTGTGGCATAGCGTCTACGAGCAGTACTTC. This gives the protein CASSLWHSVYEQYF.

This chain uses TRBV30 with TRBJ2-2; D gene uncertain. The germline V gene encodes CDR1 GTSNPN and CDR2 SVGIG (reference sequence). The CDR3 totals 11 residues. V lost 0 bases and J lost 8, with 4 bases in between. As DNA, the CDR3 is TGTGCCTGGAGTGTAGCTGGGGAGCTGTTTTTT. Its translation: CAWSVAGELFF.

Here the CDR3 reads CASTQGANQPQHF. The DNA for the CDR3 is TGTGCCAGCACTCAGGGGGCGAATCAGCCCCAGCATTTT. The chain combines TRBV2 with TRBJ1-5, with 8 bases lining up with TRBD1. V was pared by 7 bases and J by 4 bases, with 3 bases of the junction left unmatched. In germline, CDR1 is SNHLY, CDR2 FYNNEI. CDR3 length: 13 amino acids.

This chain joins TRBV5-1 and TRBJ2-7; TRBD2 agrees at 13 bases. From germline, CDR1 is SGHRS and CDR2 YFSETQ. The CDR3 sequence is 16 residues long. V gave up 0 bases and J gave up 6 bases; unmatched junction bases: 6. CDR3 in DNA: TGCGCCAGCAGCTTGGGGAAGGGACTAGCGGGGCTCGAGCAGTACTTC. Amino acids: CASSLGKGLAGLEQYF.

The rearrangement links TRBV5-1 to TRBJ2-3; 11 positions match TRBD2. The trim removed 3 bases at V and 3 bases at J, leaving 6 bases unmatched. The CDR3 runs to 16 residues. Germline CDR1 and CDR2: SGHRS and YFSETQ. The CDR3 here is CASSYNSGRVTDTQYF. CDR3 bases: TGCGCCAGCAGCTACAATAGCGGGAGGGTGACAGATACGCAGTATTTT. The variable domain in full, completed from reference TRBV5-1 and TRBJ2-3, reads KAGVTQTPRYLIKTRGQQVTLSCSPISGHRSVSWYQQTPGQGLQFLFEYFSETQRNKGNFPGRFSGRQFSNSRSEMNVSTLELGDSALYLCASSYNSGRVTDTQYFGPGTRLTVL.

The chain joins TRBV4-2 to TRBJ1-6; 8 bases agree with TRBD1. The germline V gene encodes CDR1 LGHNA and CDR2 YNFKEQ. The CDR3 sequence is 15 residues long. V shed 2 bases and J 5 bases; nucleotides not matched to a gene: 2. This CDR3 is CASSQQDRDNSPLHF. The CDR3 DNA reads TGTGCCAGCAGCCAACAGGACAGGGATAATTCACCCCTCCACTTT.

The V gene is TRBV20-1, the J gene TRBJ2-1, with TRBD1 matching over 7 bases. Trimming removed 3 bases from V and 13 bases from J; junction bases left unmatched: 6. CDR3 size: 11 residues. CDR1 and CDR2 from the germline V gene are DFQATT and SNEGSKA (reference sequence). CDR3: CSASGQGGQFF. CDR3 bases: TGCAGTGCTAGCGGGCAAGGGGGCCAGTTCTTC.

CDR3 sequence: CASSKVRGEPKRTYNEQFF. For the CDR3, the DNA is TGTGCCAGCAGCAAAGTTCGGGGAGAGCCTAAGCGGACCTACAATGAGCAGTTCTTC. The chain links TRBV21-1 to TRBJ2-1; the table's D call TRBD2 went unverified against the DNA. TRBV21-1 has pseudogene status. The CDR3 is 19 amino acids.

This rearrangement joins TRBV7-3 to TRBJ1-6, with 8 bases fitting TRBD1. Trimming removed 2 bases from V and 6 bases from J; junction bases left unmatched: 3. This CDR3 region has 15 residues. CDR1 SGHTA and CDR2 FQGTGA come from the germline V gene. The CDR3 region is CASSLYRGGNSPLHF. For the CDR3, the DNA is TGTGCCAGCAGCTTATACAGGGGGGGTAATTCACCCCTCCACTTT. Looking up the rest from reference TRBV7-3 and TRBJ1-6 gives the full variable domain: GAGVSQTPSNKVTEKGKYVELRCDPISGHTALYWYRQSLGQGPEFLIYFQGTGAADDSGLPNDRFFAVRPEGSVSTLKIQRTERGDSAVYLCASSLYRGGNSPLHFGNGTRLTVT.

Here the CDR3 reads CASGTLASTYNEQFF. The CDR3 DNA is TGCGCCAGCGGTACCCTAGCGTCAACCTACAATGAGCAGTTCTTC. The chain links TRBV5-1 to TRBJ2-1; the D gene is possibly TRBD2 (6 bases). This CDR3 is built from 15 residues. Trimming shortened V by 7 bases and J by 2 bases, and 16 bases separated the two germline ends. CDR1 is SGHRS, CDR2 YFSETQ, per germline.

This chain links TRBV28 with TRBJ2-5, with 10 bases that match TRBD2. J gave up 2 bases and V 5 bases, and 8 bases lay outside the gene matches. This CDR3 has 16 residues. The V gene's germline CDR1 is MDHEN and CDR2 SYDVKM. CDR3 sequence (DNA): TGTGCCAGCAGTCTACTTAGCGGGAGGTGGCAAGAGACCCAGTACTTC. Its protein product is CASSLLSGRWQETQYF. Combining the CDR3 with reference TRBV28 and TRBJ2-5 gives the whole variable domain DVKVTQSSRYLVKRTGEKVFLECVQDMDHENMFWYRQDPGLGLRLIYFSYDVKMKEKGDIPEGYSVSREKKERFSLILESASTNQTSMYLCASSLLSGRWQETQYFGPGTRLLVL.

The V gene is TRBV11-3, the J gene TRBJ2-1; a weak D match, TRBD2 (7 bases). Trimming stripped 0 bases from V and 0 bases from J, with 18 bases between. Germline CDR1 reads SGHNT; CDR2 reads YENEEA. CDR3 size: 19 residues. The CDR3 loop is CASSLDPLGGQSSYNEQFF. The CDR3 DNA reads as TGTGCCAGCAGCTTAGATCCCCTGGGGGGGCAGAGCTCCTACAATGAGCAGTTCTTC.

This sequence joins TRBV15 and TRBJ1-1; maybe TRBD1 (5 bases). V dropped 4 bases and J dropped 7 bases, with 31 bases sitting between them. From germline, CDR1 is LNHNV and CDR2 YYDKDF (reference sequence). This CDR3 spans 19 amino acids. CDR3 sequence reads: CATSNPSAGRTKPGVEAFF. The CDR3 coding sequence is TGTGCCACCAGCAACCCCTCTGCAGGGCGGACGAAGCCAGGTGTTGAAGCTTTCTTT.

This chain's CDR3 is CASSTKGQVLNTQYF. Here the CDR3 DNA reads TGTGCCAGCAGCACGAAGGGACAGGTACTTAATACGCAGTATTTT. The genes are TRBV5-6 and TRBJ2-3; 8 nucleotides agree with TRBD1. Germline loops: CDR1 SGHDT, CDR2 YYEEEE. V trimming: 4 bases; J trimming: 7 bases; junction bases outside the gene matches: 11. The CDR3 loop spans 15 amino acids.

The sample holds a few counts of this clone. V gene TRBV19 combines with J gene TRBJ1-2; 9 bases are shared with TRBD1. Germline V lookup: CDR1 LNHDA, CDR2 SQIVND (reference sequence). The CDR3 runs to 16 residues. V lost 0 bases, J lost 6 bases, and 8 bases stayed unmatched. In nucleotides, the CDR3 is TGTGCCAGTAGTATAGACGGGACAGGGAGTCGGCATGGCTACACCTTC. It is translated as CASSIDGTGSRHGYTF.

This chain connects TRBV5-1 to TRBJ2-5, with D perhaps TRBD2 (5 bases). V lost 0 bases to trimming and J lost 1 base, with 7 bases between them. The CDR3 is made up of 14 amino acids. The germline V gene encodes CDR1 SGHRS and CDR2 YFSETQ. CDR3 bases: TGCGCCAGCAGCTTGGGCGGGCGCCAAGAGACCCAGTACTTC. Its protein product is CASSLGGRQETQYF.